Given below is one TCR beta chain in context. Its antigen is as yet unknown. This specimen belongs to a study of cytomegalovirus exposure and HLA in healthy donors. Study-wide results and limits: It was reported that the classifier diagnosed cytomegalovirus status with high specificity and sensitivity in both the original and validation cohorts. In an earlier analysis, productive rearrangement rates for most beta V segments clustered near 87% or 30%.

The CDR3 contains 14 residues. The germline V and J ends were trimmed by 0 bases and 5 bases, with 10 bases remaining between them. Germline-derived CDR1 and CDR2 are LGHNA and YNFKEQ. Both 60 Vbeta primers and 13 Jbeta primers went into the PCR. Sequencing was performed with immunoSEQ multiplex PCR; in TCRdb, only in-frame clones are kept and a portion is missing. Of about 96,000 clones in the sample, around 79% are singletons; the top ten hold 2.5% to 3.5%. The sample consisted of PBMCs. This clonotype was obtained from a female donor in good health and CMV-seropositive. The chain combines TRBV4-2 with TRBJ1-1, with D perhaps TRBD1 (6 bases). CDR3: CASSQEGGQTEAFF. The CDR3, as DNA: TGTGCCAGCAGCCAAGAGGGGGGGCAGACTGAAGCTTTCTTT.